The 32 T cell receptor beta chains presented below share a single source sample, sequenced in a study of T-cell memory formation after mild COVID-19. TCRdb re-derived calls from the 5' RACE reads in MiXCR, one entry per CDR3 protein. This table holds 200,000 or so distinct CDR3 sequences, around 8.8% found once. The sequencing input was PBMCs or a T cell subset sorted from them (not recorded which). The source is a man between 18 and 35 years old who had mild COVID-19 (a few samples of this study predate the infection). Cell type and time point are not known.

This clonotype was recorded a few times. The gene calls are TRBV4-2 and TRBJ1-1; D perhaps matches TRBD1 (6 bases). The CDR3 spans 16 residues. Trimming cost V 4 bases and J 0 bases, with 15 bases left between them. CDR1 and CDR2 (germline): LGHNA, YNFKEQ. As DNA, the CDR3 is TGTGCCAGCAGCCCGGGGCAGGGGACTTTGAACACTGAAGCTTTCTTT. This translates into CASSPGQGTLNTEAFF.

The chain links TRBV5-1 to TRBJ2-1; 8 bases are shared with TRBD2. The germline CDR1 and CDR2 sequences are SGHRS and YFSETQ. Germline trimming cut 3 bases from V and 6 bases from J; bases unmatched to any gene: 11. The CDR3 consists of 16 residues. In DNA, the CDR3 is TGCGCCAGCAGCTCCGGCGGGGGGCCGCATTCCAATGAGCAGTTCTTC. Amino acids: CASSSGGGPHSNEQFF.

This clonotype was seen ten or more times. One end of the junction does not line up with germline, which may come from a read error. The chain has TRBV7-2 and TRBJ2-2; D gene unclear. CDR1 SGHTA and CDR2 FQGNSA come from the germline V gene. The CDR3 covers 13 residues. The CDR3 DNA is TGTGCCACCAGCTCGAGGAGACCGGGGGAGCTGTTTTTT. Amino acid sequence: CATSSRRPGELFF. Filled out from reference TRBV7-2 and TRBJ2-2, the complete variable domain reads GAGVSQSPSNKVTEKGKDVELRCDPISGHTALYWYRQSLGQGLEFLIYFQGNSAPDKSGLPSDRFSAERTGGSVSTLTIQRTQQEDSAVYLCATSSRRPGELFFGEGSRLTVL.

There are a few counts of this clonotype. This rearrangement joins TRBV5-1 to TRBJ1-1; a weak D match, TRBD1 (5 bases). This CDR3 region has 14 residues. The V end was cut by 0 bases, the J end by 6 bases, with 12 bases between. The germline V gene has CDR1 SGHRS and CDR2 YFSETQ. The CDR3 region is CASSLGAAGAEAFF. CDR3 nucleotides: TGCGCCAGCAGCTTGGGCGCCGCGGGGGCTGAAGCTTTCTTT.

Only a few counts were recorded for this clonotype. The CDR3 here is CASSFSGDRGQPQHF. Here the CDR3 DNA reads TGCGCCAGCAGCTTCTCAGGGGACAGGGGACAGCCCCAGCATTTT. This chain joins TRBV5-1 and TRBJ1-5; TRBD1 agrees at 10 bases. J was trimmed by 7 bases and V by 2 bases; bases with no gene match: 6. This CDR3 has 15 residues. Germline CDR1 reads SGHRS; CDR2 reads YFSETQ. Drawing the rest from reference TRBV5-1 and TRBJ1-5, the complete variable domain is KAGVTQTPRYLIKTRGQQVTLSCSPISGHRSVSWYQQTPGQGLQFLFEYFSETQRNKGNFPGRFSGRQFSNSRSEMNVSTLELGDSALYLCASSFSGDRGQPQHFGDGTRLSIL.

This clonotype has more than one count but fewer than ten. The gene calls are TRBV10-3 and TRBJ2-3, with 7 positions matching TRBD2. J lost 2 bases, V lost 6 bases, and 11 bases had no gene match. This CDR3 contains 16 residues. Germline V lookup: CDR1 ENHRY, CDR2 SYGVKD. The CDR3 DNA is TGTGCCATCAGCAAAGCTCTAGCGGATCACACAGATACGCAGTATTTT. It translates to CAISKALADHTDTQYF.

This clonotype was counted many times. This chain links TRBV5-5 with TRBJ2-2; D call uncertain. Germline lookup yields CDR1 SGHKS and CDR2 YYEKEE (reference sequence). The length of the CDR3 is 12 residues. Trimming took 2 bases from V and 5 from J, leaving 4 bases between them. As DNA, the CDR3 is TGTGCCAGCAGCTTACCGACCGGGGAGCTGTTTTTT. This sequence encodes CASSLPTGELFF.

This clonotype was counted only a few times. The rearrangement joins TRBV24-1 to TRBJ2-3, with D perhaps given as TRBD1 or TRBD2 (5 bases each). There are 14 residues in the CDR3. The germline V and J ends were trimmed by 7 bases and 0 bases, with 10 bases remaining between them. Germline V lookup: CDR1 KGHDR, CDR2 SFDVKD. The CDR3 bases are TGTGCCACCAGGAGCGGACAAAGCACAGATACGCAGTATTTT. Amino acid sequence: CATRSGQSTDTQYF.

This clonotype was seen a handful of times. The CDR3 protein is CATGLAGGPDTQYF. The CDR3 nucleotides are TGTGCCACCGGACTAGCGGGGGGGCCAGATACGCAGTATTTT. This chain joins TRBV7-2 and TRBJ2-3; 15 bases fit TRBD2. The CDR3 length is 14 residues. Germline CDR1 SGHTA, CDR2 FQGNSA. The ends lost 10 bases at V and 4 bases at J; junction bases unmatched: 3. Complete variable domain (other parts from reference TRBV7-2 and TRBJ2-3): GAGVSQSPSNKVTEKGKDVELRCDPISGHTALYWYRQSLGQGLEFLIYFQGNSAPDKSGLPSDRFSAERTGGSVSTLTIQRTQQEDSAVYLCATGLAGGPDTQYFGPGTRLTVL.

CDR3: CASSQGWVIPPRGYTF. In DNA, the CDR3 is TGCGCCAGCAGCCAAGGCTGGGTAATACCACCCCGCGGCTACACCTTC. V is TRBV4-3 and J is TRBJ1-2; D gene uncertain. Germline V gives CDR1 LGHNA, CDR2 YSLEER. This CDR3 comprises 16 residues. V shed 1 base and J shed 8 bases, with 20 bases lying between them.

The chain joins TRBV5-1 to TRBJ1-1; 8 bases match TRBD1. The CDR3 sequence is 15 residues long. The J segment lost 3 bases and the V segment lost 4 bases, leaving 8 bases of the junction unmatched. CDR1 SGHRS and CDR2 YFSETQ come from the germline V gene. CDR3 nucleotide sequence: TGCGCCAGCAGCCCAGGGACAGGCACCTACACTGAAGCTTTCTTT. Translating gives CASSPGTGTYTEAFF.

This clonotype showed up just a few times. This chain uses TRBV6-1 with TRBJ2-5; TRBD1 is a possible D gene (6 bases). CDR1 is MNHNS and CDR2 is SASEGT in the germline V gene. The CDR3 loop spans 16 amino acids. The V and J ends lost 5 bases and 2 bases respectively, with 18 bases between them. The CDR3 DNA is TGTGCCAGCAGTTACCTTCCCCACACAGGGCAAGAGACCCAGTACTTC. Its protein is CASSYLPHTGQETQYF.

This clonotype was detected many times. For the CDR3, the DNA is TGTGCCAGCAGCCAAGTCTCAACCAATGAGCAGTTCTTC. It yields the protein CASSQVSTNEQFF. The genes are TRBV4-2 and TRBJ2-1, with D hard to call. CDR1 is LGHNA, CDR2 YNFKEQ, per germline. V was pared by 1 base and J by 6 bases, with 7 bases between. The CDR3 length is 13 residues.

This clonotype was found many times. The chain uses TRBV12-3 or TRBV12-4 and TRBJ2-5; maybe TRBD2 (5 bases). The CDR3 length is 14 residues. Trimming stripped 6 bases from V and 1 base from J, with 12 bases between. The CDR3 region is CASSPPGIQETQYF. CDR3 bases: TGTGCCAGCAGCCCCCCGGGGATCCAAGAGACCCAGTACTTC.

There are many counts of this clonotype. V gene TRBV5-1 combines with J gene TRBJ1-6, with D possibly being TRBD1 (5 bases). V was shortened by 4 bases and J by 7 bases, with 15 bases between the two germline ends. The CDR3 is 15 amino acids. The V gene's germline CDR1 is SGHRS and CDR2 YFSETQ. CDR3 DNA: TGCGCCAGCAGCCCGACCTCAGGGAGGAATTCACCCCTCCACTTT. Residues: CASSPTSGRNSPLHF.

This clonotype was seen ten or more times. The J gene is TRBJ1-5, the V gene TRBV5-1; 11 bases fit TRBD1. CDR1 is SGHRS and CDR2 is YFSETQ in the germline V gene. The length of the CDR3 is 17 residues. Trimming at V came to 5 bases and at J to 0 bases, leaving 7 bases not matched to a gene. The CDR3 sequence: CASSPGTGGNSNQPQHF. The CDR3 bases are TGCGCCAGCAGTCCCGGGACAGGGGGAAATAGCAATCAGCCCCAGCATTTT. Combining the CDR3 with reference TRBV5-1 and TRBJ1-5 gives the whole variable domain KAGVTQTPRYLIKTRGQQVTLSCSPISGHRSVSWYQQTPGQGLQFLFEYFSETQRNKGNFPGRFSGRQFSNSRSEMNVSTLELGDSALYLCASSPGTGGNSNQPQHFGDGTRLSIL.

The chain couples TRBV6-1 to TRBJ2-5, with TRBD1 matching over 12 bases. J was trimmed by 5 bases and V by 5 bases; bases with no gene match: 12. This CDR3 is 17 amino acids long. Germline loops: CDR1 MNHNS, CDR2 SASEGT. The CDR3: CASSPGTGGGTLETQYF. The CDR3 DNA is TGTGCCAGCAGTCCCGGGACAGGGGGCGGGACTCTGGAGACCCAGTACTTC.

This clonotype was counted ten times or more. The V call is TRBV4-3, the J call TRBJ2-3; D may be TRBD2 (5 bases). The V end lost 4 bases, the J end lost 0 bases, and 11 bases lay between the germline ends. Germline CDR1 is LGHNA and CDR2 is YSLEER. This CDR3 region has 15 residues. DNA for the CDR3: TGCGCCAGCAGCCTCCTAGCTGGTAGCACAGATACGCAGTATTTT. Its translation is CASSLLAGSTDTQYF.

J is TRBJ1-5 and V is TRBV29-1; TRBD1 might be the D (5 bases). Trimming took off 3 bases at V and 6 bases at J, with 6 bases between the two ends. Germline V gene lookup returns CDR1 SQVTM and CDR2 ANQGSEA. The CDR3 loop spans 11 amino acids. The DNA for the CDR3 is TGCAGCGTTGAGGGACCTCAGCCCCAGCATTTT. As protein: CSVEGPQPQHF.

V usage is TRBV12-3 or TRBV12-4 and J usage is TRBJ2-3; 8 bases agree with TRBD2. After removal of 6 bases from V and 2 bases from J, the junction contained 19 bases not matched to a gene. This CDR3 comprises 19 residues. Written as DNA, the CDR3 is TGTGCCAGCAGAGCCCCCGAGGTCAGGATAGCGGGGCCCACAGATACGCAGTATTTT. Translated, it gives CASRAPEVRIAGPTDTQYF.

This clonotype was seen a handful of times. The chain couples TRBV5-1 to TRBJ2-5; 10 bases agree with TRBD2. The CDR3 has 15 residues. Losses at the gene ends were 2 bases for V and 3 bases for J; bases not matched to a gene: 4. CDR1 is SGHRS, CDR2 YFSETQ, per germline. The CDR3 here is CASSFVGTSEETQYF. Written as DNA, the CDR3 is TGCGCCAGCAGCTTCGTCGGGACTAGCGAAGAGACCCAGTACTTC.

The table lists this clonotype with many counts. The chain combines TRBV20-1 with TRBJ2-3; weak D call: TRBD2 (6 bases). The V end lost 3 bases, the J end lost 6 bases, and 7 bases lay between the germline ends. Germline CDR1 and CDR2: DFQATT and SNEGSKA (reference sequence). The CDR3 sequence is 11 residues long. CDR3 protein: CSASSGDTQYF. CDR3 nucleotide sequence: TGCAGTGCTAGCAGCGGGGATACGCAGTATTTT.

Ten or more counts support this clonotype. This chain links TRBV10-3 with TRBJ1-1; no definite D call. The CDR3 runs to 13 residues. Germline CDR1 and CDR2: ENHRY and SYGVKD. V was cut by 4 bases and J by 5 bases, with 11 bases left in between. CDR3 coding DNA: TGTGCCATCAGTGCATTAGGGCAGACTGAAGCTTTCTTT. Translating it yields CAISALGQTEAFF.

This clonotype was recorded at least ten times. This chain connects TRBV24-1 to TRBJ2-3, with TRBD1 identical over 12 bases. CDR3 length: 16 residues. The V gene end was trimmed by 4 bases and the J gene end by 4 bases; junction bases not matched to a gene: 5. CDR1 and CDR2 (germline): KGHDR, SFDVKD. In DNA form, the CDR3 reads TGTGCCACCAGTGACCCCGGGACAGGGGGCCCAGATACGCAGTATTTT. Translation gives CATSDPGTGGPDTQYF.

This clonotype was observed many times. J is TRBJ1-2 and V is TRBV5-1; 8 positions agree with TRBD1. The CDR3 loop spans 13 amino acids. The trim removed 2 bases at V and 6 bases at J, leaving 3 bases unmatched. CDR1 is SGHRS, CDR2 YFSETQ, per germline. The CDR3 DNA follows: TGCGCCAGCAGCTTTCCGACAGGGGATGGCTACACCTTC. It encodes CASSFPTGDGYTF.

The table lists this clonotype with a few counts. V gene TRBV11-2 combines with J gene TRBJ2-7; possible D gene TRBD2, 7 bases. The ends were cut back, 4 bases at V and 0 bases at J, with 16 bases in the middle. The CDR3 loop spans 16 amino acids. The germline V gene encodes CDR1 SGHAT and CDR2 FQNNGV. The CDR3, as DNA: TGTGCCAGCAGCTGGGGGGGCCGCTGGAGCTCCTACGAGCAGTACTTC. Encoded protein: CASSWGGRWSSYEQYF.

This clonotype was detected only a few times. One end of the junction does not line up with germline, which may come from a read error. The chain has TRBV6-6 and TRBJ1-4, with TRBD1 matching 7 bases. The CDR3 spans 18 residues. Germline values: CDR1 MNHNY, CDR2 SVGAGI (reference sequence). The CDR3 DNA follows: TGTGCCAGCAGTCACTCCCTACAGGGGACAGCAACTAATGAAAAACTGTTTTTT. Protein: CASSHSLQGTATNEKLFF.

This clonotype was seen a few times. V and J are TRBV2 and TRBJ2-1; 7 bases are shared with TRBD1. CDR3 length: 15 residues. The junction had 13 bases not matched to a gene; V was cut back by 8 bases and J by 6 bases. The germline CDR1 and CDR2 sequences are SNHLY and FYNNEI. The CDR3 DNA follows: TGTGCCAGCCTCTCAGGGGGTCGAAGGGTCAATGAGCAGTTCTTC. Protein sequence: CASLSGGRRVNEQFF.

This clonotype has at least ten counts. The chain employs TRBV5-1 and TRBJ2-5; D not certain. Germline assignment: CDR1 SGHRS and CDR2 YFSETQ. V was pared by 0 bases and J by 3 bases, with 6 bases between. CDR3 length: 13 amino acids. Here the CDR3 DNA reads TGCGCCAGCAGCTTGGGCTCAGAAGAGACCCAGTACTTC. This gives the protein CASSLGSEETQYF.

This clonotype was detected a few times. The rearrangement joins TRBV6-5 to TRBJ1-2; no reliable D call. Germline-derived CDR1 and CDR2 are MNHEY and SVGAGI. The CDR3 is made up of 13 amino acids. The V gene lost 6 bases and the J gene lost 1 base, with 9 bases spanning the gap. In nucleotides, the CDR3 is TGTGCCAGCAGACCCGACGGTAACTATGGCTACACCTTC. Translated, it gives CASRPDGNYGYTF.

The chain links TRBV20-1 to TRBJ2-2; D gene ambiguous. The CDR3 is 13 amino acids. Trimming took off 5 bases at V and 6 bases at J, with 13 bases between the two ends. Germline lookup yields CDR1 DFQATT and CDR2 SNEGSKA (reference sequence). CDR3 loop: CSALSTLPGELFF. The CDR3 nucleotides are TGCAGTGCTCTCTCGACTCTTCCCGGGGAGCTGTTTTTT.

This chain's CDR3 is CASSESGVYHAAFF. The CDR3 DNA sequence: TGTGCCAGCAGTGAATCAGGAGTTTATCACGCCGCTTTCTTT. The chain has TRBV25-1 and TRBJ1-1; D not certain. Trimming removed 1 base at V and 11 bases at J, with 17 bases between. The CDR3 loop spans 14 amino acids. Germline V gene lookup returns CDR1 MGHDK and CDR2 SYGVNS. The whole variable domain, remainder taken from reference TRBV25-1 and TRBJ1-1, is EADIYQTPRYLVIGTGKKITLECSQTMGHDKMYWYQQDPGMELHLIHYSYGVNSTEKGDLSSESTVSRIRTEHFPLTLESARPSHTSQYLCASSESGVYHAAFFGQGTRLTVV.